These 8 T cell receptor beta chains share one sample of origin, sequenced in a study of OX40 agonist ivuxolimab in advanced cancers. Sequenced by immunoSEQ multiplex PCR; TCRdb stores in-frame clones only, minus some. The sample shows some 70,000 clones, approximately 90% of them seen only once. Here the sequenced sample was CD4+ or CD8+ T cells sorted from blood, taken in a trial of the OX40 agonist ivuxolimab. Every receptor here comes from an adult with an advanced solid tumor such as melanoma, head and neck, liver or kidney cancer.

V and J are TRBV4-1 and TRBJ1-3; 7 bases fit TRBD1. There are 15 residues in the CDR3. J was trimmed by 2 bases and V by 2 bases; bases with no gene match: 3. Germline V gene lookup returns CDR1 MGHRA and CDR2 YSYEKL. The CDR3 reads CASSQTGVAGNTIYF. DNA for the CDR3: TGCGCCAGCAGCCAAACAGGGGTGGCTGGAAACACCATATATTTT.

The gene calls are TRBV6-6 and TRBJ1-5; D call uncertain. Germline lookup yields CDR1 MNHNY and CDR2 SVGAGI (reference sequence). CDR3 length equals 13 residues. The ends were cut back, 7 bases at V and 3 bases at J, with 10 bases in the middle. This CDR3 reads CASKFDDNQPQHF. The CDR3 DNA follows: TGTGCCAGCAAGTTCGACGACAATCAGCCCCAGCATTTT.

The chain is built from TRBV5-4 and TRBJ1-3; 7 bases agree with TRBD1. The CDR3 has 15 residues. The V gene's germline CDR1 is SGHNT and CDR2 YYREEE (reference sequence). The ends lost 4 bases at V and 0 bases at J; junction bases unmatched: 4. The CDR3: CASSAGQFSGNTIYF. As DNA, the CDR3 is TGTGCCAGCAGCGCGGGACAGTTCTCTGGAAACACCATATATTTT.

The chain is built from TRBV7-2 and TRBJ2-3, with TRBD2 matching 8 bases. CDR1 and CDR2 (germline): SGHTA, FQGNSA. J gave up 6 bases and V 5 bases, and 7 bases lay outside the gene matches. This CDR3 has 14 amino acids. The CDR3 coding sequence is TGTGCCAGCAGCCCCGGGGGGGCATCGGATACGCAGTATTTT. Its protein product is CASSPGGASDTQYF.

The gene calls are TRBV18 and TRBJ1-1; no definite D call. This CDR3 has 13 amino acids. In germline, CDR1 is KGHSH, CDR2 LQKENI. Trimming cost V 6 bases and J 0 bases, with 8 bases left between them. The CDR3 DNA follows: TGTGCCAGCTCGGGCAGCTTGAACACTGAAGCTTTCTTT. Protein sequence: CASSGSLNTEAFF. The complete variable domain, with remaining parts taken from reference TRBV18 and TRBJ1-1, reads NAGVMQNPRHLVRRRGQEARLRCSPMKGHSHVYWYRQLPEEGLKFMVYLQKENIIDESGMPKERFSAEFPKEGPSILRIQQVVRGDSAAYFCASSGSLNTEAFFGQGTRLTVV.

The chain joins TRBV5-1 to TRBJ1-6; 7 bases map to TRBD1. Germline CDR1 reads SGHRS; CDR2 reads YFSETQ. The junction had 10 bases not matched to a gene; V was cut back by 4 bases and J by 9 bases. The CDR3 is 15 residues long. The CDR3 DNA follows: TGCGCCAGCAGCCCTTCAGGGGGGGAGAGTTCACCCCTCCACTTT. Encoded protein: CASSPSGGESSPLHF.

V gene TRBV5-6 combines with J gene TRBJ1-1; the D is unclear. The germline CDR1 and CDR2 sequences are SGHDT and YYEEEE. This CDR3 has 14 amino acids. Trimming left V 3 bases short and J 8 bases short, with 17 bases between. The CDR3 DNA follows: TGTGCCAGCAGCTCATGGATAGCTCCTCTGGAAGCTTTCTTT. It translates to CASSSWIAPLEAFF.

This sequence joins TRBV30 and TRBJ1-3, with D uncertain. V lost 6 bases and J 0 bases, leaving 6 bases between the germline ends. The germline CDR1 and CDR2 sequences are GTSNPN and SVGIG (reference sequence). This CDR3 has 12 amino acids. CDR3 bases: TGTGCCTGTAGGGACTCTGGAAACACCATATATTTT. This sequence encodes CACRDSGNTIYF.